This T cell receptor beta chain was sequenced for a study of cytomegalovirus exposure and HLA in healthy donors. Points from the study as a whole: The study had only CMV serostatus as immune exposure information. Reported performance of the classifier showed diagnosis of cytomegalovirus status with high specificity and sensitivity. Most of the TCR beta V segments (in an earlier analysis) were productive either about 87% or about 30% of the time.

The PCR used 60 Vbeta and 13 Jbeta primers. Data came from immunoSEQ multiplex PCR; TCRdb stores just in-frame clones and leaves some out. This sample has some 220,000 clones, with 70% to 85% found just once. This CDR3 is built from 14 residues. The V and J ends lost 0 bases and 5 bases, in that order; junction bases with no gene match: 3. Germline V gene data show CDR1 as SGHTA and CDR2 as FQGNSA. Regarding this clone: Its antigen is unidentified.

The chain has TRBV7-2 and TRBJ2-7, with 8 bases matching TRBD1. The receptor comes from a woman between 35 and 50 years old in good health and CMV-seronegative. Sequencing was performed on PBMCs. The CDR3 DNA reads as TGTGCCAGCAGCTTAGCCAGGGGGCCGGACGAGCAGTACTTC. Translation: CASSLARGPDEQYF.